One and the same sample provided the 8 T cell receptor beta chains below, sequenced in a study of blood T cell repertoires in COVID-19 (dated by TCRdb to the early 2020s). Receptor libraries were prepared by the immunoSEQ multiplex PCR assay. TCRdb limited this immuneACCESS table to in-frame rearrangements with V and J called. A share of clones is missing; checked studies link under half to unresolved V genes, and the rest is unexplained. Present in this sample are about 260,000 clones, roughly 83% of which were seen just once. The top ten constitute less than 6% of the sample. Sequencing was performed on peripheral blood. The receptors originated from a man aged 55-75 years who had recovered from COVID-19.

The chain uses TRBV5-4 and TRBJ2-2; no reliable D call. In germline, CDR1 is SGHNT, CDR2 YYREEE (reference sequence). V lost 4 bases to trimming and J lost 4 bases, with 11 bases between them. The CDR3 spans 14 residues. The CDR3 coding sequence is TGTGCCAGCAGCCGAGACATTTCCACCGGGGAGCTGTTTTTT. This sequence encodes CASSRDISTGELFF.

The chain uses TRBV10-1 and TRBJ2-1; 10 bases are shared with TRBD2. Germline V gives CDR1 WNHNN, CDR2 SYGVQD (reference sequence). The V and J ends lost 10 bases and 3 bases, in that order; junction bases with no gene match: 6. The CDR3 extends over 14 amino acids. CDR3 amino acids: CAIRSSGSYNEQFF. The CDR3 DNA follows: TGCGCCATCCGTTCTAGCGGGAGCTACAATGAGCAGTTCTTC.

This clone was recorded a few times. The chain combines TRBV14 with TRBJ2-5; 12 bases are shared with TRBD2. V gave up 4 bases and J gave up 1 base; unmatched junction bases: 1. From germline, CDR1 is SGHDN and CDR2 FVKESK. CDR3 length equals 15 residues. This CDR3 reads CASSPGLAGQETQYF. The CDR3 coding sequence is TGTGCCAGCAGCCCGGGACTAGCGGGCCAAGAGACCCAGTACTTC.

This rearrangement joins TRBV28 to TRBJ1-4; 9 bases align to TRBD1. In germline, CDR1 is MDHEN, CDR2 SYDVKM. V was clipped by 5 bases and J by 0 bases; unmatched bases: 1. This CDR3 has 15 residues. The CDR3: CASSGQGTTNEKLFF. The CDR3 region has the DNA TGTGCCAGCAGTGGACAGGGGACAACTAATGAAAAACTGTTTTTT.

This chain joins TRBV25-1 and TRBJ1-2; D is unclear. V lost 3 bases, J lost 3 bases, and 5 bases lay in between. CDR1 and CDR2 (germline): MGHDK, SYGVNS. The length of the CDR3 is 12 residues. The CDR3 is CASSEEYYGYTF. CDR3 DNA sequence: TGTGCCAGCAGTGAGGAGTACTATGGCTACACCTTC.

V usage is TRBV19 and J usage is TRBJ1-1; possible D gene TRBD1, 5 bases. CDR3 length equals 15 residues. Germline V gives CDR1 LNHDA, CDR2 SQIVND (reference sequence). Trimming pared 4 bases from V and 1 base from J, leaving 13 bases between. The chain's CDR3 is CASSTTPGQNTEAFF. DNA for the CDR3: TGTGCCAGTAGTACCACCCCCGGACAGAACACTGAAGCTTTCTTT.

The sample holds a few counts of this clone. This chain links TRBV9 with TRBJ1-5; 7 bases map to TRBD1. V gave up 4 bases and J gave up 10 bases; unmatched junction bases: 11. CDR1 is SGDLS, CDR2 YYNGEE, per germline. The CDR3 is made up of 14 amino acids. The CDR3 DNA is TGTGCCAGCAGCACTGACAGGGACCATCGACCCCAGCATTTT. It encodes CASSTDRDHRPQHF.

The chain is built from TRBV7-9 and TRBJ1-2, with 9 bases identical to TRBD1. This CDR3 is built from 16 residues. CDR1 SEHNR and CDR2 FQNEAQ come from the germline V gene (reference sequence). The V gene end was trimmed by 0 bases and the J gene end by 5 bases; junction bases not matched to a gene: 7. The DNA of the CDR3 is TGTGCCAGCAGCTTAGCGACGGACAGGGGACTTTATGGCTACACCTTC. Its translation is CASSLATDRGLYGYTF.